What follows are 23 T cell receptor beta chains derived from one specimen sequenced in a study of T cells in narcolepsy. The data were produced by immunoSEQ multiplex PCR, yet TCRdb's version contains in-frame clones alone and is incomplete. Among more than 20,000 clones listed, about 92% were seen once. Sequencing was carried out using CD45RA- memory CD4+ T cells from PBMCs. The origin of the receptors is a human donor with narcolepsy.

The V and J genes are TRBV5-1 and TRBJ2-7; 12 bases are shared with TRBD2. Germline CDR1 and CDR2: SGHRS and YFSETQ. The ends lost 0 bases at V and 3 bases at J; junction bases unmatched: 1. The CDR3 sequence is 15 residues long. In nucleotides, the CDR3 is TGCGCCAGCAGCTTGGGGACTAGCGGGATCTACGAGCAGTACTTC. Amino acid sequence: CASSLGTSGIYEQYF.

The chain links TRBV30 to TRBJ2-2; 8 bases map to TRBD2. From germline, CDR1 is GTSNPN and CDR2 SVGIG (reference sequence). The ends lost 1 base at V and 4 bases at J; junction bases unmatched: 17. This CDR3 contains 19 residues. DNA of the CDR3: TGTGCCTGGAGTGCCAATCATCGGGGGGGAGGGTATGTCACCGGGGAGCTGTTTTTT. Amino acid sequence: CAWSANHRGGGYVTGELFF.

The rearrangement joins TRBV6-1 to TRBJ1-1; maybe TRBD1 (5 bases). The CDR3 length is 14 residues. Germline V CDR1 and CDR2: MNHNS, SASEGT. Trimming pared 6 bases from V and 4 bases from J, leaving 15 bases between. The CDR3 region has the DNA TGTGCCAGCAGCCTGGGACGGGCGGTCACTGAAGCTTTCTTT. Amino acid sequence: CASSLGRAVTEAFF.

This chain connects TRBV19 to TRBJ1-5; no clear D gene. The V and J ends lost 5 bases and 4 bases respectively, with 9 bases between them. Germline V gene data show CDR1 as LNHDA and CDR2 as SQIVND (reference sequence). This CDR3 is 13 amino acids long. This CDR3 reads CASSFVGNQPQHF. The CDR3, as DNA: TGTGCCAGTAGTTTCGTTGGAAATCAGCCCCAGCATTTT.

The chain carries TRBV11-3 and TRBJ2-5, with 8 bases that match TRBD1. CDR3 length equals 18 residues. Germline lookup yields CDR1 SGHNT and CDR2 YENEEA. The V segment lost 5 bases and the J segment 5 bases; nucleotides outside the gene matches: 19. This CDR3 is CASSNGVDRTGRIETQYF. The CDR3 DNA sequence: TGTGCCAGCAGCAATGGGGTGGATCGGACAGGGAGGATTGAGACCCAGTACTTC.

The chain employs TRBV19 and TRBJ2-7; 9 nucleotides align to TRBD2. V shed 3 bases and J 6 bases; nucleotides not matched to a gene: 6. The germline V gene has CDR1 LNHDA and CDR2 SQIVND (reference sequence). This CDR3 region has 14 residues. CDR3 protein: CASSMGGRAREQYF. The CDR3 DNA reads TGTGCCAGTAGTATGGGCGGGAGGGCCCGCGAGCAGTACTTC.

The rearrangement joins TRBV7-2 to TRBJ2-7; no clear D gene. The V gene's germline CDR1 is SGHTA and CDR2 FQGNSA. CDR3 length: 14 amino acids. Trimming cost V 5 bases and J 0 bases, with 11 bases left between them. The CDR3 reads CASSPDMTSYEQYF. The CDR3 bases are TGTGCCAGCAGCCCTGACATGACCTCCTACGAGCAGTACTTC.

V usage is TRBV5-6 and J usage is TRBJ2-7, with 11 bases fitting TRBD1. CDR3 length: 14 amino acids. Per the germline V gene, CDR1 is SGHDT and CDR2 is YYEEEE. V lost 4 bases, J lost 4 bases, and 4 bases stayed unmatched. The CDR3 region has the DNA TGTGCCAGCAGCCCTCGGGACAGGGGGTACGAGCAGTACTTC. This encodes CASSPRDRGYEQYF.

The V and J genes are TRBV6-1 and TRBJ2-2; D is perhaps TRBD2 (6 bases). Germline loops: CDR1 MNHNS, CDR2 SASEGT. This CDR3 has 13 residues. V gave up 7 bases and J gave up 6 bases, with 12 bases separating them. CDR3 bases: TGTGCCAGCAAGGAATGGGGGGCCGGGGAGCTGTTTTTT. This codes for CASKEWGAGELFF.

The chain joins TRBV15 to TRBJ1-2, with 10 nucleotides matching TRBD1. CDR3 length: 17 residues. J lost 1 base, V lost 2 bases, and 7 bases had no gene match. The germline CDR1 and CDR2 sequences are LNHNV and YYDKDF (reference sequence). The CDR3 coding sequence is TGTGCCACCAGCAGAACTCGGACAGGGGGGATTAACTATGGCTACACCTTC. Its protein is CATSRTRTGGINYGYTF.

This chain's CDR3 is CASSLEGTPTDTQYF. Written as DNA, the CDR3 is TGCGCCAGCAGCTTGGAGGGGACCCCCACAGATACGCAGTATTTT. V and J are TRBV5-1 and TRBJ2-3; D might be TRBD1 or TRBD2, each matching 5 bases. This CDR3 region has 15 residues. CDR1 and CDR2 (germline): SGHRS, YFSETQ. Trimming took 0 bases from V and 2 from J, leaving 10 bases between them.

V gene TRBV19 combines with J gene TRBJ2-1; D is undetermined. Trimming took off 6 bases at V and 5 bases at J, with 11 bases between the two ends. The CDR3 covers 13 residues. CDR1 is LNHDA and CDR2 is SQIVND in the germline V gene (reference sequence). The DNA for the CDR3 is TGTGCCAGTAGCGAGCAAGTGGACAATGAGCAGTTCTTC. This sequence encodes CASSEQVDNEQFF.

This chain links TRBV18 with TRBJ1-4; D ambiguous. This CDR3 has 15 residues. V lost 3 bases and J 4 bases, leaving 12 bases between the germline ends. CDR1 and CDR2 (germline): KGHSH, LQKENI. As DNA, the CDR3 is TGTGCCAGCTCACCCCGCGACGGCTATAATGAAAAACTGTTTTTT. Amino acid sequence: CASSPRDGYNEKLFF.

In its sample, this clone was seen once. The chain combines TRBV2 with TRBJ1-5; possibly TRBD1 for D (5 bases). V was cut by 7 bases and J by 6 bases, with 19 bases left in between. The length of the CDR3 is 15 residues. The germline gives CDR1 SNHLY, CDR2 FYNNEI. DNA of the CDR3: TGTGCCAGCAAGGGGATCCCGGCAGATATTCAGCCCCAGCATTTT. Amino acid sequence: CASKGIPADIQPQHF.

This chain connects TRBV30 to TRBJ1-2, with D unclear. Deletions cut 7 bases from V and 4 bases from J, with 13 bases between. The germline CDR1 and CDR2 sequences are GTSNPN and SVGIG (reference sequence). The CDR3 extends over 12 amino acids. The CDR3 coding sequence is TGTGCCTTGTCGAGGTCGGGCTATGGCTACACCTTC. It yields the protein CALSRSGYGYTF.

The chain employs TRBV9 and TRBJ1-1, with a possible D match to TRBD1 (5 bases). Germline V gives CDR1 SGDLS, CDR2 YYNGEE. The CDR3 contains 16 residues. Trimming removed 0 bases from V and 0 bases from J, with 12 bases in between. As DNA, the CDR3 is TGTGCCAGCAGCGTAGGGGCAGGGTCGATGAACACTGAAGCTTTCTTT. It encodes CASSVGAGSMNTEAFF. The full variable domain, its missing parts supplied by reference TRBV9 and TRBJ1-1, is DSGVTQTPKHLITATGQRVTLRCSPRSGDLSVYWYQQSLDQGLQFLIQYYNGEERAKGNILERFSAQQFPDLHSELNLSSLELGDSALYFCASSVGAGSMNTEAFFGQGTRLTVV.

This sequence joins TRBV6-1 and TRBJ1-2; unclear D gene. Germline CDR1 is MNHNS and CDR2 is SASEGT. This CDR3 has 12 residues. The ends were cut back, 7 bases at V and 8 bases at J, with 14 bases in the middle. CDR3 protein: CASTGDSDGYTF. DNA of the CDR3: TGTGCCAGCACAGGAGATTCTGACGGCTACACCTTC.

This chain connects TRBV19 to TRBJ2-7; TRBD1 might be the D (5 bases). Germline lookup yields CDR1 LNHDA and CDR2 SQIVND (reference sequence). CDR3 length: 15 amino acids. Trimming stripped 4 bases from V and 3 bases from J, with 16 bases between. CDR3 amino acids: CASSRWGQQNYEQYF. The CDR3 DNA follows: TGTGCCAGTAGTAGGTGGGGCCAGCAGAACTACGAGCAGTACTTC. Supplemented by reference TRBV19 and TRBJ2-7, the full variable domain reads DGGITQSPKYLFRKEGQNVTLSCEQNLNHDAMYWYRQDPGQGLRLIYYSQIVNDFQKGDIAEGYSVSREKKESFPLTVTSAQKNPTAFYLCASSRWGQQNYEQYFGPGTRLTVT.

This chain links TRBV10-3 with TRBJ2-6; possible D gene TRBD1, 6 bases. The CDR3 covers 15 residues. Germline CDR1 and CDR2: ENHRY and SYGVKD. V was shortened by 4 bases and J by 2 bases, with 9 bases between the two germline ends. CDR3 in amino acids: CAISGKGAGANVLTF. The CDR3 DNA follows: TGTGCCATCAGTGGGAAGGGGGCTGGGGCCAACGTCCTGACTTTC.

The chain recombines TRBV14 with TRBJ2-5; no clear D. V was trimmed by 3 bases and J by 5 bases, leaving 4 bases between them. Germline V gene lookup returns CDR1 SGHDN and CDR2 FVKESK. The CDR3 sequence is 11 residues long. The CDR3 protein is CASSQRETQYF. The CDR3 nucleotides read TGTGCCAGCAGCCAGAGGGAGACCCAGTACTTC. Looking up the rest from reference TRBV14 and TRBJ2-5 gives the full variable domain: EAGVTQFPSHSVIEKGQTVTLRCDPISGHDNLYWYRRVMGKEIKFLLHFVKESKQDESGMPNNRFLAERTGGTYSTLKVQPAELEDSGVYFCASSQRETQYFGPGTRLLVL.

The CDR3 DNA sequence: TGTGCCATCAGGACTAGCGGGGCAGACACAGATACGCAGTATTTT. Its translation: CAIRTSGADTDTQYF. V and J are TRBV10-3 and TRBJ2-3; TRBD2 matches at 11 bases. Trimming at V came to 6 bases and at J to 2 bases, leaving 4 bases not matched to a gene. From germline, CDR1 is ENHRY and CDR2 SYGVKD. CDR3 length: 15 residues.

J is TRBJ1-5 and V is TRBV14; no clear D gene. The V end was cut by 1 base, the J end by 10 bases, with 11 bases between. Germline V gene data show CDR1 as SGHDN and CDR2 as FVKESK. This CDR3 region has 13 residues. CDR3 sequence: CASSQVVGSPQHF. The CDR3 bases are TGTGCCAGCAGCCAAGTAGTAGGGTCCCCCCAGCATTTT. Variable domain in full (rest from reference TRBV14 and TRBJ1-5): EAGVTQFPSHSVIEKGQTVTLRCDPISGHDNLYWYRRVMGKEIKFLLHFVKESKQDESGMPNNRFLAERTGGTYSTLKVQPAELEDSGVYFCASSQVVGSPQHFGDGTRLSIL.

CDR3 residues: CASSLLTGGTSRVDEQYF. In DNA form, the CDR3 reads TGTGCCAGCAGCTTGTTGACGGGCGGGACTAGCCGGGTCGACGAGCAGTACTTC. The chain couples TRBV5-6 to TRBJ2-7; 9 nucleotides match TRBD2. Germline V gives CDR1 SGHDT, CDR2 YYEEEE. The junction had 16 bases not matched to a gene; V was cut back by 1 base and J by 5 bases. This CDR3 region has 18 residues.